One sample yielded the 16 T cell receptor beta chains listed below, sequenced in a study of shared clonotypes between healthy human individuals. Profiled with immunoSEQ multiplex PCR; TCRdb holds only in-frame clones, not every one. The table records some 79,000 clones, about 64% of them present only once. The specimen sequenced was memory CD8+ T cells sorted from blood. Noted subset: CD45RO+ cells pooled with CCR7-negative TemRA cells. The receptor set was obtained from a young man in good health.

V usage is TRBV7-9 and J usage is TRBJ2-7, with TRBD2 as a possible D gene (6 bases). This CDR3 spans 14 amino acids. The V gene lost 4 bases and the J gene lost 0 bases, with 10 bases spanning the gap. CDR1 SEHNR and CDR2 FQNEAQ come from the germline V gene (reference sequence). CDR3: CASSSTGVSYEQYF. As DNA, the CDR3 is TGTGCCAGCAGCTCAACGGGAGTCTCCTACGAGCAGTACTTC.

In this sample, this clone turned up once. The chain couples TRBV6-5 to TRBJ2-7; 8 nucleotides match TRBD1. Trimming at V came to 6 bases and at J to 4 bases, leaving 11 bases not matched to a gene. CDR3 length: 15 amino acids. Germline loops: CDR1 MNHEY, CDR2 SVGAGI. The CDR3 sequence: CASSQTPGQVYEQYF. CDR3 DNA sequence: TGTGCCAGCAGCCAAACACCGGGACAGGTTTACGAGCAGTACTTC.

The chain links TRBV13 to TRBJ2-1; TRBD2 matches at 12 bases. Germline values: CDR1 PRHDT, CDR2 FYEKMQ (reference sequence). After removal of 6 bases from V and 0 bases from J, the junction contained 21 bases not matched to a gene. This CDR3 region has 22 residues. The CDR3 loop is CASSTNQDTGTSGPLSYNEQFF. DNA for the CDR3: TGTGCCAGCAGTACAAACCAGGACACCGGGACTAGCGGGCCGCTCTCCTACAATGAGCAGTTCTTC. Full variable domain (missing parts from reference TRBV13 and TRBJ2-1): AAGVIQSPRHLIKEKRETATLKCYPIPRHDTVYWYQQGPGQDPQFLISFYEKMQSDKGSIPDRFSAQQFSDYHSELNMSSLELGDSALYFCASSTNQDTGTSGPLSYNEQFFGPGTRLTVL.

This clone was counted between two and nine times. The CDR3 DNA reads as TGTGCCAGCACCCGACGAGGGGCGGACACAGATACGCAGTATTTT. Translated, it gives CASTRRGADTDTQYF. J is TRBJ2-3 and V is TRBV5-4; either TRBD1 or TRBD2 may supply D (5 bases each). The germline V gene has CDR1 SGHNT and CDR2 YYREEE (reference sequence). V was clipped by 6 bases and J by 2 bases, with 16 bases between them. The CDR3 runs 15 residues. Using reference TRBV5-4 and TRBJ2-3 for the parts outside the CDR3, the full variable domain is ETGVTQSPTHLIKTRGQQVTLRCSSQSGHNTVSWYQQALGQGPQFIFQYYREEENGRGNFPPRFSGLQFPNYSSELNVNALELDDSALYLCASTRRGADTDTQYFGPGTRLTVL.

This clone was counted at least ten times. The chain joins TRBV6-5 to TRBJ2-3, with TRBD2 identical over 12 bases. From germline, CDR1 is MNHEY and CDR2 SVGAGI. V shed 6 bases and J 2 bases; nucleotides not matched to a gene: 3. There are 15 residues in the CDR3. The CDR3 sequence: CASSLAGGPTDTQYF. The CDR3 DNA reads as TGTGCCAGCAGCCTAGCGGGAGGGCCCACAGATACGCAGTATTTT.

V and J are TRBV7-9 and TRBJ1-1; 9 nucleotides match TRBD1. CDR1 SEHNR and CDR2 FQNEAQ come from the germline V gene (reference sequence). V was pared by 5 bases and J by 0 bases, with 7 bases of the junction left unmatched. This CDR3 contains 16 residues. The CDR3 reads CASSLQGAGMNTEAFF. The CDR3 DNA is TGTGCCAGCAGCCTACAGGGGGCTGGGATGAACACTGAAGCTTTCTTT.

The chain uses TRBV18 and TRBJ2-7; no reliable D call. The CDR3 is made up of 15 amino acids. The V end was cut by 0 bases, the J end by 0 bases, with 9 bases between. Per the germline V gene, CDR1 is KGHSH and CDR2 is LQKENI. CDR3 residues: CASSPPVHSSYEQYF. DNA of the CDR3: TGTGCCAGCTCACCACCCGTCCACAGCTCCTACGAGCAGTACTTC.

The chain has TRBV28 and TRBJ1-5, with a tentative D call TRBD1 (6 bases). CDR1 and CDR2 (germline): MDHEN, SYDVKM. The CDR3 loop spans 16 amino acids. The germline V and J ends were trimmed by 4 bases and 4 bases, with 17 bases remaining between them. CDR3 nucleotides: TGTGCCAGCAGTTCACTACAGGGAAGGGGGAATCAGCCCCAGCATTTT. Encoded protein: CASSSLQGRGNQPQHF.

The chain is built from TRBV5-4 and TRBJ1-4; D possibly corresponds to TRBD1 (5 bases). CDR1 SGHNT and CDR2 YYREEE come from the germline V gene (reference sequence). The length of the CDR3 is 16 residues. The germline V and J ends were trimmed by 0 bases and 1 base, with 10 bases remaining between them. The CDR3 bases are TGTGCCAGCAGCTTGGCCCGGGGGGGAACTAATGAAAAACTGTTTTTT. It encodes CASSLARGGTNEKLFF. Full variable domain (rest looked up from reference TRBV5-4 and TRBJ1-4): ETGVTQSPTHLIKTRGQQVTLRCSSQSGHNTVSWYQQALGQGPQFIFQYYREEENGRGNFPPRFSGLQFPNYSSELNVNALELDDSALYLCASSLARGGTNEKLFFGSGTQLSVL.

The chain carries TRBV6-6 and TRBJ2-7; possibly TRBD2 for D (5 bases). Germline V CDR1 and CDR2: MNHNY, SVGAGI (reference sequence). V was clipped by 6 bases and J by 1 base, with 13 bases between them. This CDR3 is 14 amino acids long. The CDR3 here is CASSFATGSYEQYF. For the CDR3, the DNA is TGTGCCAGCAGCTTCGCGACGGGATCCTACGAGCAGTACTTC.

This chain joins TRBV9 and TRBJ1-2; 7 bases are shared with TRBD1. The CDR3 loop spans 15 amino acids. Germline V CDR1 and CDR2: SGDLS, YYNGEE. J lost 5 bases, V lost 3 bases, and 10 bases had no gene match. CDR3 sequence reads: CASSAGDRVSYGYTF. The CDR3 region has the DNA TGTGCCAGCAGCGCCGGAGACAGGGTGTCGTATGGCTACACCTTC.

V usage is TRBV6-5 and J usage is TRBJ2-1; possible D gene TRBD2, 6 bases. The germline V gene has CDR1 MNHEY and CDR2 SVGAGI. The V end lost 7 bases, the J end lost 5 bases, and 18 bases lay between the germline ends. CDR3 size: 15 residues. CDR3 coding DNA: TGTGCCAGCACCAGACTGGGACTCGCCCACAATGAGCAGTTCTTC. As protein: CASTRLGLAHNEQFF.

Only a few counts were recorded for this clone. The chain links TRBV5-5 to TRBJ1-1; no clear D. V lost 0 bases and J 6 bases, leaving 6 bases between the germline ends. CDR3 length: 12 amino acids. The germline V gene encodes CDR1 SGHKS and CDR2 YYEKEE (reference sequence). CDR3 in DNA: TGTGCCAGCAGCTTGGGTTTCGCTGAAGCTTTCTTT. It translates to CASSLGFAEAFF.

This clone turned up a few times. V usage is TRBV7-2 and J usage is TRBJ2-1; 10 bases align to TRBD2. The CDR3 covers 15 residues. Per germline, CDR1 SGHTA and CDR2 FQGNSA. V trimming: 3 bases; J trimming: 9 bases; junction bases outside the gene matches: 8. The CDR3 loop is CASSFLAGVWSEQFF. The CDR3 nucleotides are TGTGCCAGCAGCTTCCTAGCGGGAGTTTGGAGTGAGCAGTTCTTC.

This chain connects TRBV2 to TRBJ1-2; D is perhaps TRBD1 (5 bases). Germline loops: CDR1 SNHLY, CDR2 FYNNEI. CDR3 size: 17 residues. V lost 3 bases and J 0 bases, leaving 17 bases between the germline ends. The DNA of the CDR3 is TGTGCCAGCAGTGACAGTGGGGACCTAGGAGCTAACTATGGCTACACCTTC. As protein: CASSDSGDLGANYGYTF. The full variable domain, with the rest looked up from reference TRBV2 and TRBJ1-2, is EPEVTQTPSHQVTQMGQEVILRCVPISNHLYFYWYRQILGQKVEFLVSFYNNEISEKSEIFDDQFSVERPDGSNFTLKIRSTKLEDSAMYFCASSDSGDLGANYGYTFGSGTRLTVV.

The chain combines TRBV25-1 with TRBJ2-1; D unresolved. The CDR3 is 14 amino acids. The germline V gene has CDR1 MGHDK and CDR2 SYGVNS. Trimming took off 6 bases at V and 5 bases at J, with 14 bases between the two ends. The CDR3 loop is CASRNSTVHNEQFF. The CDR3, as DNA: TGTGCCAGCAGAAATTCCACAGTGCACAATGAGCAGTTCTTC.